Shown below are 26 T cell receptor beta chains from a single sample sequenced in a study of cytomegalovirus exposure and HLA in healthy donors. PCR was performed using 60 Vbeta and 13 Jbeta primers. The protocol was immunoSEQ multiplex PCR, while the TCRdb copy is restricted to in-frame clones and leaves out a portion. The sample lists around 180,000 clones, 84% occurring once. Sequencing used PBMCs. The receptors were gathered from a man between 18 and 35 years old in good health and CMV-seronegative.

This clone showed up just once. Other nucleotide sequences from this sample produce the same CDR3. The CDR3 DNA reads as TGCGCCAGCAGCTTGGCCGGGACTAGCGGCCAAGAGACCCAGTACTTC. It encodes CASSLAGTSGQETQYF. The chain has TRBV5-1 and TRBJ2-5; 11 positions agree with TRBD2. CDR1 and CDR2 from the germline V gene are SGHRS and YFSETQ. With V trimmed by 0 bases and J by 1 base, 2 bases remained unmatched. This CDR3 spans 16 amino acids.

The rearrangement links TRBV6-1 to TRBJ1-6; tentative D call: TRBD1 (5 bases). The CDR3 is 16 residues long. Germline assignment: CDR1 MNHNS and CDR2 SASEGT. Trimming removed 1 base at V and 7 bases at J, with 14 bases between. DNA for the CDR3: TGTGCCAGCAGTGAAGGGCAGGGTAGTGTGAATTCACCCCTCCACTTT. Translated, it gives CASSEGQGSVNSPLHF.

This chain joins TRBV27 and TRBJ1-4; TRBD1 matches 11 bases. The V and J ends lost 3 bases and 10 bases, in that order; junction bases with no gene match: 10. The CDR3 is 16 residues long. Germline V gene lookup returns CDR1 MNHEY and CDR2 SMNVEV (reference sequence). The CDR3 nucleotides read TGTGCCAGCAGTTTCCAAGGGACAGGGGGTCGAGGAAAACTGTTTTTT. Its protein product is CASSFQGTGGRGKLFF.

The chain carries TRBV5-4 and TRBJ2-7, with no clear D. The CDR3 loop spans 14 amino acids. Germline V gives CDR1 SGHNT, CDR2 YYREEE (reference sequence). The V gene lost 0 bases and the J gene lost 3 bases, with 10 bases spanning the gap. This CDR3 is CASSLAGDVYEQYF. In DNA form, the CDR3 reads TGTGCCAGCAGCTTGGCCGGAGATGTCTACGAGCAGTACTTC.

This clone was seen a few times. V gene TRBV14 combines with J gene TRBJ2-1; 9 bases map to TRBD2. This CDR3 is built from 13 residues. Germline values: CDR1 SGHDN, CDR2 FVKESK. V gave up 5 bases and J gave up 9 bases; unmatched junction bases: 5. CDR3 sequence (DNA): TGTGCCAGCAGCTTAGCGGGAGCGACTGAGCAGTTCTTC. This translates into CASSLAGATEQFF. Complete variable domain (other parts from reference TRBV14 and TRBJ2-1): EAGVTQFPSHSVIEKGQTVTLRCDPISGHDNLYWYRRVMGKEIKFLLHFVKESKQDESGMPNNRFLAERTGGTYSTLKVQPAELEDSGVYFCASSLAGATEQFFGPGTRLTVL.

This clone was found a few times. The V gene is TRBV4-3, the J gene TRBJ2-7; no clear D gene. The CDR3 runs to 15 residues. From germline, CDR1 is LGHNA and CDR2 YSLEER. Trimming removed 2 bases at V and 4 bases at J, with 15 bases between. The CDR3 reads CASSQRLTTEYEQYF. The CDR3 coding sequence is TGCGCCAGCAGCCAACGCTTAACAACAGAATACGAGCAGTACTTC.

V is TRBV19 and J is TRBJ2-7; TRBD1 matches 7 bases. Germline trimming cut 7 bases from V and 2 bases from J; bases unmatched to any gene: 8. Germline V gene data show CDR1 as LNHDA and CDR2 as SQIVND (reference sequence). The CDR3 runs to 14 residues. The CDR3 region is CASKRQGWTYEQYF. DNA of the CDR3: TGTGCCAGTAAGCGACAGGGTTGGACCTACGAGCAGTACTTC.

To note about this clone: One junction end does not reproduce the germline sequence, and a read error may be involved. The chain couples TRBV27 to TRBJ1-4, with 8 bases fitting TRBD1. This CDR3 has 14 residues. Germline CDR1 MNHEY, CDR2 SMNVEV (reference sequence). The CDR3 DNA reads TGTGCCAGCAGTCCTCAGGGGGCTAGCTACCGGGTTACATTT. This codes for CASSPQGASYRVTF.

The chain recombines TRBV6-5 with TRBJ1-5, with D possibly matching TRBD1 (5 bases). Trimming shortened V by 5 bases and J by 9 bases, and 14 bases separated the two germline ends. The CDR3 extends over 13 amino acids. Germline V gene sequence: CDR1 MNHEY, CDR2 SVGAGI. The DNA of the CDR3 is TGTGCCAGCAGTGGGACTCAGGGTGCGCCCCAGCATTTT. This translates into CASSGTQGAPQHF.

The gene calls are TRBV6-5 and TRBJ2-5; perhaps TRBD1 as D (5 bases). The J call may be wrong; the DNA end is better matched by TRBJ2-7. The CDR3 is made up of 14 amino acids. Germline assignment: CDR1 MNHEY and CDR2 SVGAGI. The CDR3 spells CASTPGWGLYEQYF. Here the CDR3 DNA reads TGTGCCAGCACACCAGGGTGGGGTTTATACGAGCAGTACTTC.

The chain employs TRBV6-4 and TRBJ1-4; 11 bases line up with TRBD1. Per germline, CDR1 MRHNA and CDR2 SNTAGT. The CDR3 extends over 14 amino acids. The J segment lost 10 bases and the V segment lost 6 bases, leaving 7 bases of the junction unmatched. This chain's CDR3 is CASSATGQGAKLFF. CDR3 sequence (DNA): TGTGCCAGCAGCGCAACTGGACAGGGGGCAAAACTGTTTTTT.

The sample holds a few counts of this clone. The V gene is TRBV18, the J gene TRBJ2-5, with D possibly TRBD2 on 6 matching bases. The DNA end favors TRBJ2-7, so the J call may be wrong. Germline assignment: CDR1 KGHSH and CDR2 LQKENI. This CDR3 has 14 amino acids. This CDR3 reads CASSPGRGNYEQYF. DNA of the CDR3: TGTGCCAGCTCACCCGGGCGGGGTAACTACGAGCAGTACTTC.

The chain joins TRBV2 to TRBJ2-7; a weak D match, TRBD1 (6 bases). This CDR3 is built from 12 residues. Germline V lookup: CDR1 SNHLY, CDR2 FYNNEI. Deletions cut 7 bases from V and 5 bases from J, with 12 bases between. The CDR3 loop is CASINRANEQYF. The CDR3 nucleotides read TGTGCCAGCATTAACAGGGCCAACGAGCAGTACTTC.

This clone came up once. The chain couples TRBV29-1 to TRBJ1-2; perhaps TRBD1 as D (5 bases). CDR1 and CDR2 (germline): SQVTM, ANQGSEA. This CDR3 is built from 12 residues. Trimming left V 3 bases short and J 8 bases short, with 13 bases between. CDR3 amino acids: CSVDRAGGGYTF. The DNA of the CDR3 is TGCAGCGTTGACAGGGCAGGCGGAGGCTACACCTTC.

This chain links TRBV7-9 with TRBJ2-1; D ambiguous. Germline values: CDR1 SEHNR, CDR2 FQNEAQ (reference sequence). The CDR3 sequence is 16 residues long. The V end was cut by 5 bases, the J end by 0 bases, with 14 bases between. The CDR3 is CASSDALLSSYNEQFF. DNA for the CDR3: TGTGCCAGCAGCGACGCCCTACTAAGCTCCTACAATGAGCAGTTCTTC.

The genes are TRBV20-1 and TRBJ1-2, with D tentatively TRBD1 (5 bases). Trimming took 2 bases from V and 8 from J, leaving 9 bases between them. Germline CDR1 is DFQATT and CDR2 is SNEGSKA (reference sequence). This CDR3 is built from 11 residues. CDR3 bases: TGCAGTGCTAGACTCAGGGTCGGCTACACCTTC. Translating gives CSARLRVGYTF.

The genes are TRBV28 and TRBJ1-2; possibly TRBD1 for D (6 bases). From germline, CDR1 is MDHEN and CDR2 SYDVKM. The CDR3 has 15 amino acids. The V end lost 6 bases, the J end lost 1 base, and 15 bases lay between the germline ends. Written as DNA, the CDR3 is TGTGCCAGCAGAGTCGACAGGAGAATTAACTATGGCTACACCTTC. It is translated as CASRVDRRINYGYTF.

This clone has only a few counts. The CDR3 loop reads CASTQYTEAFF. CDR3 sequence (DNA): TGTGCCAGCACCCAGTACACTGAAGCTTTCTTT. The rearrangement links TRBV6-5 to TRBJ1-1; D gene ambiguous. The V gene's germline CDR1 is MNHEY and CDR2 SVGAGI. This CDR3 contains 11 residues. Trimming left V 7 bases short and J 3 bases short, with 6 bases between.

This clone was seen once. The chain recombines TRBV28 with TRBJ2-3; tentative D call: TRBD2 (6 bases). Germline V lookup: CDR1 MDHEN, CDR2 SYDVKM. This CDR3 spans 14 amino acids. V was clipped by 2 bases and J by 3 bases, with 9 bases between them. CDR3 DNA: TGTGCCAGCAGTTTAGTGGGGACTACAGATACGCAGTATTTT. Its translation is CASSLVGTTDTQYF.

The chain has TRBV29-1 and TRBJ1-5; the D is unclear. Trimming stripped 1 base from V and 1 base from J, with 11 bases between. The CDR3 sequence is 15 residues long. The V gene's germline CDR1 is SQVTM and CDR2 ANQGSEA. CDR3 amino acids: CSVEGLGGSNQPQHF. The CDR3 coding sequence is TGCAGCGTTGAAGGACTGGGAGGGAGCAATCAGCCCCAGCATTTT.

V and J are TRBV19 and TRBJ2-5, with D perhaps matching TRBD1 (6 bases). From germline, CDR1 is LNHDA and CDR2 SQIVND (reference sequence). Trimming shortened V by 5 bases and J by 3 bases, and 13 bases separated the two germline ends. The CDR3 totals 14 residues. CDR3 in DNA: TGTGCCAGTAGTTTCGGGACAAGCAAAGAGACCCAGTACTTC. Amino acids: CASSFGTSKETQYF.

For this clone: The junction shows a germline mismatch at one end, possibly a read error. The V call is TRBV7-9, the J call TRBJ2-5; perhaps TRBD1 as D (6 bases). CDR1 SEHNR and CDR2 FQNEAQ come from the germline V gene (reference sequence). CDR3 length: 14 amino acids. The CDR3 DNA follows: TGTTCCAGCAGCCGGGACAATAACTTGGAGACCCAGTACTTC. Translation: CSSSRDNNLETQYF.

The genes are TRBV16 and TRBJ1-1, with D perhaps matching TRBD1 (6 bases). Germline V gene lookup returns CDR1 KGHSY and CDR2 FQNENV. This CDR3 is 13 amino acids long. The ends were cut back, 2 bases at V and 3 bases at J, with 7 bases in the middle. This CDR3 is CASSQGTYTEAFF. The CDR3 region has the DNA TGTGCCAGCAGCCAAGGGACATACACTGAAGCTTTCTTT.

The chain links TRBV28 to TRBJ2-5; possibly TRBD1 for D (5 bases). Trimming pared 1 base from V and 5 bases from J, leaving 8 bases between. CDR1 is MDHEN, CDR2 SYDVKM, per germline. The CDR3 sequence is 13 residues long. CDR3: CASSLSGWETQYF. The CDR3 bases are TGTGCCAGCAGTTTATCAGGGTGGGAGACCCAGTACTTC.

The V gene is TRBV30, the J gene TRBJ2-7, with 7 nucleotides matching TRBD1. The CDR3 is 11 residues long. From germline, CDR1 is GTSNPN and CDR2 SVGIG (reference sequence). The ends lost 5 bases at V and 4 bases at J; junction bases unmatched: 2. CDR3: CAWGQAYEQYF. The CDR3, as DNA: TGTGCCTGGGGACAGGCATACGAGCAGTACTTC.

The chain recombines TRBV7-2 with TRBJ2-5, with D possibly matching TRBD2 (6 bases). The J call is doubtful: the DNA matches TRBJ2-7 better. CDR1 is SGHTA, CDR2 FQGNSA, per germline. CDR3 length: 13 amino acids. The CDR3 nucleotides read TGTGCCAGCAGTTGGGACTCCCCTGGCGAGCAGTACTTC. Its protein is CASSWDSPGEQYF.